The 30 T cell receptor beta chains presented below share a single source sample, sequenced in a study of beta chain features in type 1 diabetes. Study results and limitations: Moderate yet significant TCRB CDR3 shortening was seen in Type 1 diabetes patients in all four CD4+ subsets.

Expressed TCRB transcripts were sequenced because the entire RNA isolate underwent reverse transcription. Libraries were prepared by immunoSEQ multiplex PCR; TCRdb keeps only in-frame clonotypes and omits some of them. The sample has about 700,000 clones; under 15% are singletons. These receptors lack a known antigen. The specimen was naive CD4+ T cells from blood. The source is a man aged 18 to 30 with type 1 diabetes.

The chain uses TRBV25-1 and TRBJ2-5, with a tentative D call TRBD1 (5 bases). Germline CDR1 MGHDK, CDR2 SYGVNS. This CDR3 is 15 amino acids long. The V end lost 3 bases, the J end lost 3 bases, and 14 bases lay between the germline ends. CDR3 bases: TGTGCCAGCAGTGACCCCGGTCAGGGCGAAGAGACCCAGTACTTC. This encodes CASSDPGQGEETQYF.

The V call is TRBV13, the J call TRBJ1-1; D gene unclear. There are 14 residues in the CDR3. V lost 2 bases, J lost 6 bases, and 13 bases lay in between. Germline CDR1 and CDR2: PRHDT and FYEKMQ (reference sequence). The CDR3 reads CASSLSRRVAEAFF. The CDR3 DNA sequence: TGTGCCAGCAGCTTATCCAGAAGAGTCGCTGAAGCTTTCTTT.

The genes are TRBV7-3 and TRBJ1-6; D perhaps matches TRBD1 (6 bases). Germline CDR1 is SGHTA and CDR2 is FQGTGA. The CDR3 is 15 residues long. The V and J ends lost 5 bases and 6 bases respectively, with 14 bases between them. The CDR3 DNA is TGTGCCAGCAGCACCACAGGGTACGGTAATTCACCCCTCCACTTT. This codes for CASSTTGYGNSPLHF.

In this sample, this clone turned up a few times. The V call is TRBV10-3, the J call TRBJ1-1; TRBD1 matches at 8 bases. This CDR3 has 14 residues. Per the germline V gene, CDR1 is ENHRY and CDR2 is SYGVKD. The junction had 8 bases not matched to a gene; V was cut back by 4 bases and J by 7 bases. CDR3 sequence (DNA): TGTGCCATCAGTGTTGGACAGGGCCCAAGTGAAGCTTTCTTT. It codes for CAISVGQGPSEAFF.

V and J are TRBV7-6 and TRBJ2-5, with D unclear. The V end lost 5 bases, the J end lost 6 bases, and 7 bases lay between the germline ends. The CDR3 runs to 11 residues. The germline CDR1 and CDR2 sequences are SGHVS and FNYEAQ. The CDR3 loop reads CASSPQQTQYF. In DNA, the CDR3 is TGTGCCAGCAGCCCCCAGCAGACCCAGTACTTC.

This chain uses TRBV19 with TRBJ1-1; D gene ambiguous. This CDR3 spans 14 amino acids. The germline V and J ends were trimmed by 5 bases and 3 bases, with 13 bases remaining between them. Germline V gene lookup returns CDR1 LNHDA and CDR2 SQIVND (reference sequence). CDR3 amino acids: CASSVGESHTEAFF. The CDR3, as DNA: TGTGCCAGTAGTGTCGGGGAGTCCCACACTGAAGCTTTCTTT.

V and J are TRBV4-1 and TRBJ1-5, with 12 positions matching TRBD1. The CDR3 has 17 residues. Germline V lookup: CDR1 MGHRA, CDR2 YSYEKL. The V segment lost 1 base and the J segment 9 bases; nucleotides outside the gene matches: 10. The CDR3 DNA sequence: TGCGCCAGCAGCCAAGGTCGGGGACAGGGGGCAGGGGGGCCCCAGCATTTT. This codes for CASSQGRGQGAGGPQHF.

V is TRBV29-1 and J is TRBJ1-1; no clear D gene. V lost 4 bases to trimming and J lost 5 bases, with 5 bases between them. Germline lookup yields CDR1 SQVTM and CDR2 ANQGSEA. CDR3 length equals 10 residues. The chain's CDR3 is CSVGSTEAFF. CDR3 nucleotide sequence: TGCAGCGTTGGGAGTACTGAAGCTTTCTTT.

This chain links TRBV29-1 with TRBJ1-2; 9 bases align to TRBD1. The CDR3 has 14 amino acids. V dropped 6 bases and J dropped 3; count of bases not matched to a gene: 8. CDR1 is SQVTM and CDR2 is ANQGSEA in the germline V gene. CDR3: CSVVNRGRDYGYTF. In DNA, the CDR3 is TGCAGCGTAGTTAACAGGGGGCGCGACTATGGCTACACCTTC.

The V call is TRBV15, the J call TRBJ2-1, with unresolved D. This CDR3 contains 17 residues. Germline CDR1 LNHNV, CDR2 YYDKDF (reference sequence). Trimming stripped 0 bases from V and 0 bases from J, with 12 bases between. The CDR3 DNA reads as TGTGCCACCAGCAGAGATCCCGCCGTTAGCTCCTACAATGAGCAGTTCTTC. Translation: CATSRDPAVSSYNEQFF. Together with reference TRBV15 and TRBJ2-1, the CDR3 gives the full variable domain: DAMVIQNPRYQVTQFGKPVTLSCSQTLNHNVMYWYQQKSSQAPKLLFHYYDKDFNNEADTPDNFQSRRPNTSFCFLDIRSPGLGDTAMYLCATSRDPAVSSYNEQFFGPGTRLTVL.

V gene TRBV19 combines with J gene TRBJ2-7; the match to TRBD1 covers 9 bases. Trimming removed 4 bases from V and 6 bases from J; junction bases left unmatched: 7. CDR1 and CDR2 (germline): LNHDA, SQIVND (reference sequence). The CDR3 runs to 14 residues. The CDR3 loop reads CASSRRDRDFEQYF. For the CDR3, the DNA is TGTGCCAGTAGTAGAAGGGACAGGGACTTCGAGCAGTACTTC. The complete variable domain, with remaining parts taken from reference TRBV19 and TRBJ2-7, reads DGGITQSPKYLFRKEGQNVTLSCEQNLNHDAMYWYRQDPGQGLRLIYYSQIVNDFQKGDIAEGYSVSREKKESFPLTVTSAQKNPTAFYLCASSRRDRDFEQYFGPGTRLTVT.

This clone occurred a few times. This chain links TRBV10-3 with TRBJ2-3, with a tentative D call TRBD1 (7 bases). Per germline, CDR1 ENHRY and CDR2 SYGVKD. This CDR3 spans 15 amino acids. The ends were cut back, 6 bases at V and 0 bases at J, with 13 bases in the middle. The CDR3 protein is CAISQGDSSTDTQYF. The CDR3 DNA reads TGTGCCATCAGCCAGGGGGACTCTAGCACAGATACGCAGTATTTT.

The V gene is TRBV9, the J gene TRBJ2-1, with unresolved D. Germline V gene sequence: CDR1 SGDLS, CDR2 YYNGEE. The ends were cut back, 0 bases at V and 0 bases at J, with 10 bases in the middle. The CDR3 has 16 residues. CDR3 sequence reads: CASSVDSWSSYNEQFF. DNA for the CDR3: TGTGCCAGCAGCGTAGATTCGTGGAGCTCCTACAATGAGCAGTTCTTC.

A few counts support this clone. The chain has TRBV10-2 and TRBJ2-1, with TRBD2 identical over 8 bases. CDR3 size: 15 residues. Unmatched junction bases numbered 6, after V lost 4 bases and J lost 4 bases. Germline V gives CDR1 WSHSY, CDR2 SAAADI. The CDR3 is CASSVTGGTYNEQFF. Here the CDR3 DNA reads TGCGCCAGCAGTGTTACGGGGGGGACTTACAATGAGCAGTTCTTC.

There are a few counts of this clone. V gene TRBV10-3 combines with J gene TRBJ2-7; TRBD2 matches 7 bases. Germline-derived CDR1 and CDR2 are ENHRY and SYGVKD. This CDR3 is 12 amino acids long. Germline trimming cut 5 bases from V and 6 bases from J; bases unmatched to any gene: 4. The CDR3 sequence: CAISREGSEQYF. The CDR3 DNA follows: TGTGCCATCAGTAGGGAGGGGTCCGAGCAGTACTTC.

The V call is TRBV13, the J call TRBJ2-7; TRBD1 matches at 7 bases. The ends lost 5 bases at V and 1 base at J; junction bases unmatched: 11. Germline CDR1 and CDR2: PRHDT and FYEKMQ (reference sequence). This CDR3 contains 16 residues. Here the CDR3 DNA reads TGTGCCAGCAGCCAGACAGGGATTTTTCGATCCTACGAGCAGTACTTC. Encoded protein: CASSQTGIFRSYEQYF. Using reference TRBV13 and TRBJ2-7 for the parts outside the CDR3, the full variable domain is AAGVIQSPRHLIKEKRETATLKCYPIPRHDTVYWYQQGPGQDPQFLISFYEKMQSDKGSIPDRFSAQQFSDYHSELNMSSLELGDSALYFCASSQTGIFRSYEQYFGPGTRLTVT.

The chain links TRBV4-2 to TRBJ2-6, with unresolved D. Deletions cut 6 bases from V and 0 bases from J, with 6 bases between. The CDR3 has 14 amino acids. Germline-derived CDR1 and CDR2 are LGHNA and YNFKEQ. CDR3 nucleotides: TGTGCCAGCAGTCCGGACTCTGGGGCCAACGTCCTGACTTTC. This codes for CASSPDSGANVLTF.

The chain combines TRBV6-5 with TRBJ1-4; 8 bases match TRBD1. CDR1 and CDR2 from the germline V gene are MNHEY and SVGAGI. CDR3 size: 11 residues. J gave up 14 bases and V 5 bases, and 4 bases lay outside the gene matches. The DNA of the CDR3 is TGTGCCAGCAGTGAGGACAGGGTGCTGTTTTTT. Protein product: CASSEDRVLFF.

This chain joins TRBV4-1 and TRBJ1-2, with D hard to call. Trimming pared 1 base from V and 3 bases from J, leaving 6 bases between. This CDR3 has 13 residues. From germline, CDR1 is MGHRA and CDR2 YSYEKL. CDR3 DNA: TGCGCCAGCAGCCAAGCAGGCCACTATGGCTACACCTTC. Translated: CASSQAGHYGYTF.

This clone was recorded a few times. The chain employs TRBV27 and TRBJ1-1; 7 bases match TRBD1. V trimming: 3 bases; J trimming: 3 bases; junction bases outside the gene matches: 4. Germline assignment: CDR1 MNHEY and CDR2 SMNVEV (reference sequence). The CDR3 has 14 residues. The CDR3 reads CASSFQGGHTEAFF. The CDR3 DNA follows: TGTGCCAGCAGTTTCCAGGGGGGGCACACTGAAGCTTTCTTT.

V is TRBV7-2 and J is TRBJ1-5; D is unclear. V lost 0 bases and J 0 bases, leaving 9 bases between the germline ends. The CDR3 extends over 16 amino acids. CDR1 is SGHTA and CDR2 is FQGNSA in the germline V gene. The chain's CDR3 is CASSLAPRDSNQPQHF. CDR3 nucleotides: TGTGCCAGCAGCTTAGCCCCCAGAGATAGCAATCAGCCCCAGCATTTT.

This rearrangement joins TRBV19 to TRBJ2-3, with TRBD1 identical over 9 bases. The CDR3 runs to 16 residues. The junction had 10 bases not matched to a gene; V was cut back by 5 bases and J by 4 bases. Germline V gene sequence: CDR1 LNHDA, CDR2 SQIVND (reference sequence). The CDR3 coding sequence is TGTGCCAGTAGTGCGAGGACAGGGGCGATACCAGATACGCAGTATTTT. It encodes CASSARTGAIPDTQYF.

The gene calls are TRBV29-1 and TRBJ1-1; D unresolved. Germline V gene lookup returns CDR1 SQVTM and CDR2 ANQGSEA. Trimming pared 0 bases from V and 1 base from J, leaving 12 bases between. This CDR3 has 15 amino acids. The CDR3, as DNA: TGCAGCGTTGAAGATCTAGTAGGCTCGAACACTGAAGCTTTCTTT. Translation: CSVEDLVGSNTEAFF.

This clone was observed a few times. The chain joins TRBV7-9 to TRBJ2-7; a possible D gene is TRBD1 (6 bases). This CDR3 contains 14 residues. The germline V gene encodes CDR1 SEHNR and CDR2 FQNEAQ (reference sequence). The ends were cut back, 5 bases at V and 2 bases at J, with 13 bases in the middle. The CDR3 reads CASSPRQAAYEQYF. DNA for the CDR3: TGTGCCAGCAGCCCCAGACAGGCCGCCTACGAGCAGTACTTC.

This clone was recorded only once. The genes are TRBV7-9 and TRBJ1-2; tentatively, D is TRBD1 (5 bases). Trimming took off 4 bases at V and 4 bases at J, with 16 bases between the two ends. The CDR3 totals 15 residues. The germline V gene encodes CDR1 SEHNR and CDR2 FQNEAQ (reference sequence). This CDR3 is CASSSKPGRSYGYTF. The CDR3, as DNA: TGTGCCAGCAGCTCCAAACCGGGACGGTCCTATGGCTACACCTTC.

This clone turned up a few times. The gene calls are TRBV10-3 and TRBJ2-3; 8 bases are a match to TRBD1. This CDR3 is 15 amino acids long. The germline V gene encodes CDR1 ENHRY and CDR2 SYGVKD. Unmatched junction bases numbered 5, after V lost 6 bases and J lost 0 bases. The CDR3 loop is CAISLTGASTDTQYF. The DNA of the CDR3 is TGTGCCATCAGCCTGACAGGGGCCAGCACAGATACGCAGTATTTT.

The sample holds a few counts of this clone. The J gene is TRBJ1-3, the V gene TRBV6-6, with TRBD1 matching 7 bases. The CDR3 length is 14 residues. From germline, CDR1 is MNHNY and CDR2 SVGAGI (reference sequence). J was trimmed by 4 bases and V by 5 bases; bases with no gene match: 5. CDR3 residues: CASSPLRGGNTIYF. The CDR3 region has the DNA TGTGCCAGCAGTCCCCTCAGGGGGGGAAACACCATATATTTT.

The chain links TRBV28 to TRBJ2-5; maybe TRBD1 (8 bases). The CDR3 totals 15 residues. Per the germline V gene, CDR1 is MDHEN and CDR2 is SYDVKM. Trimming shortened V by 6 bases and J by 3 bases, and 17 bases separated the two germline ends. CDR3 DNA: TGTGCCAGCAGACAGGGGGGGAGGACGGAAGAGACCCAGTACTTC. As protein: CASRQGGRTEETQYF.

The V call is TRBV5-1, the J call TRBJ1-3; D is undetermined. The CDR3 is 17 amino acids. The germline CDR1 and CDR2 sequences are SGHRS and YFSETQ. V was clipped by 0 bases and J by 1 base, with 14 bases between them. The CDR3 nucleotides are TGCGCCAGCAGCTTGGTGGATTTAGCTGCGTCTGGAAACACCATATATTTT. Its protein is CASSLVDLAASGNTIYF.

This chain links TRBV30 with TRBJ2-7; a weak D match, TRBD1 (5 bases). This CDR3 is 14 amino acids long. From germline, CDR1 is GTSNPN and CDR2 SVGIG (reference sequence). The V and J ends lost 3 bases and 0 bases respectively, with 12 bases between them. The CDR3 DNA sequence: TGTGCCTGGAGGCGTCAGGGCTACTCCTACGAGCAGTACTTC. Translating gives CAWRRQGYSYEQYF.